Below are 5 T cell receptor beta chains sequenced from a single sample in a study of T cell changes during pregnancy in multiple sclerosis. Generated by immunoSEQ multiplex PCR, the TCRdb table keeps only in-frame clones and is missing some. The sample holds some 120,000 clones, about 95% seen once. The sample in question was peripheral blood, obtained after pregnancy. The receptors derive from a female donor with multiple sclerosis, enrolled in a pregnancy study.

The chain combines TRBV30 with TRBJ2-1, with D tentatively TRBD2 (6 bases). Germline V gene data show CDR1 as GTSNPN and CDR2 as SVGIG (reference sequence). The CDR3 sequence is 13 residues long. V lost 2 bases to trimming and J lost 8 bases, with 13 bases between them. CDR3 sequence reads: CAWSLGGWHEQFF. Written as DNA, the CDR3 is TGTGCCTGGAGTTTGGGGGGTTGGCATGAGCAGTTCTTC.

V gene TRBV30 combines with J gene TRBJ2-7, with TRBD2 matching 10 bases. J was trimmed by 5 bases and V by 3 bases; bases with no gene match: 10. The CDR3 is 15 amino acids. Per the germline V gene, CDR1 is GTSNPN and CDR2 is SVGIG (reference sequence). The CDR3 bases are TGTGCCTGGAGCTTTTTACGGACTAGCGGCGACGAGCAGTACTTC. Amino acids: CAWSFLRTSGDEQYF.

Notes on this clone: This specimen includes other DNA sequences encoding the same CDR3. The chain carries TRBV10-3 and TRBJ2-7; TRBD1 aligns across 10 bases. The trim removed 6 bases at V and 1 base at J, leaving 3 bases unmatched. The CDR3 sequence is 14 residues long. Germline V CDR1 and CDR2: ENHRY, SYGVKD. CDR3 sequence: CAIRPGQGSYEQYF. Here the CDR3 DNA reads TGTGCCATCAGACCGGGACAGGGGTCCTACGAGCAGTACTTC.

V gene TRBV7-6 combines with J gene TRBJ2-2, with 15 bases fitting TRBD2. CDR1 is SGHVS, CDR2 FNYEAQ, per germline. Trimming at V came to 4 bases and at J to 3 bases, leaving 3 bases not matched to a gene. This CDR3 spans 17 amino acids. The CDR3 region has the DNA TGTGCCAGCAGCTACGGACTAGCGGGAGGGGACACCGGGGAGCTGTTTTTT. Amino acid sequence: CASSYGLAGGDTGELFF.

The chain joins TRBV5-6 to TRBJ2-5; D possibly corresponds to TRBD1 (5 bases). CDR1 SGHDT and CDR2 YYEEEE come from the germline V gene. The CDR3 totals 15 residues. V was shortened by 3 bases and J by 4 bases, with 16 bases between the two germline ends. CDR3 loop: CASSSAKGRGETQYF. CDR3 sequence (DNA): TGTGCCAGCAGCTCTGCCAAGGGAAGGGGAGAGACCCAGTACTTC.